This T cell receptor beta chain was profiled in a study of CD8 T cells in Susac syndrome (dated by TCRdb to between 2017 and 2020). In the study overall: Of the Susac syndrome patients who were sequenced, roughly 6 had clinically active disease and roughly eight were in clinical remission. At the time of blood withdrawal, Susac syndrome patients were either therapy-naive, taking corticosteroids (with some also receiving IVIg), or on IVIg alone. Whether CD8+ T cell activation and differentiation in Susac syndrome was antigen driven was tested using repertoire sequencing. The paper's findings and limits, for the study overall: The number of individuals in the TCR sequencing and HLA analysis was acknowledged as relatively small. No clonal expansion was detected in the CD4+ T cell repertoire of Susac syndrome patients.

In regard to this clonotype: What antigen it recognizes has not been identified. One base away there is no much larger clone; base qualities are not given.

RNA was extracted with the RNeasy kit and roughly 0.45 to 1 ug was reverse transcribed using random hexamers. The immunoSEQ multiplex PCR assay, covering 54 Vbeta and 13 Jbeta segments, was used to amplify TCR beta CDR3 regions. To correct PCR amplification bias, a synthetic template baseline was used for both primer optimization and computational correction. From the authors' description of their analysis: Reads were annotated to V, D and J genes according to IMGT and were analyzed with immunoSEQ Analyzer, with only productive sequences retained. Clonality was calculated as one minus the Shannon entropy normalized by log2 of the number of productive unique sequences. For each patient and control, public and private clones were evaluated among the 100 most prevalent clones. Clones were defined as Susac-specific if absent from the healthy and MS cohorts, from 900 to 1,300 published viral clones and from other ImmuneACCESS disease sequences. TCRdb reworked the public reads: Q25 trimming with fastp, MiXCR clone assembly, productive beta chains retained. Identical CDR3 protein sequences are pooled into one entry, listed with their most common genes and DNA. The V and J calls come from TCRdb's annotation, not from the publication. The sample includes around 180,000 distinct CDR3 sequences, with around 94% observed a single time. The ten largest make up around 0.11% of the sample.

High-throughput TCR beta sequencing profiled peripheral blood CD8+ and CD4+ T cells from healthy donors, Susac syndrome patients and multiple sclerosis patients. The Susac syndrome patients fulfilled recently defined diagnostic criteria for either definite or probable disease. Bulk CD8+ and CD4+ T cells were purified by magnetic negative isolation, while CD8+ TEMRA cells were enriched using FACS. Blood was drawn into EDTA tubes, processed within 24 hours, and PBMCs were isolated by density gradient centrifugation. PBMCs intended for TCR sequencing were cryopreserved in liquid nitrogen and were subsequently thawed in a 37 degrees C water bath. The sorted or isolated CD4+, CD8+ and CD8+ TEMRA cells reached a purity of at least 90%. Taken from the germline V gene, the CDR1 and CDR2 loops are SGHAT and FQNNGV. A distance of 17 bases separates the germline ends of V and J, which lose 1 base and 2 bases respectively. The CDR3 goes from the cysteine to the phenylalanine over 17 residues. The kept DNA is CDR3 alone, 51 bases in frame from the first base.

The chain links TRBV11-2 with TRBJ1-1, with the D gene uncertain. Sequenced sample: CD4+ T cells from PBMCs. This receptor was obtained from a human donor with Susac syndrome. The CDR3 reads CASSLARGGPTNTEAFF. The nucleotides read TGTGCCAGCAGCTTAGCCCGGGGTGGGCCGACAAACACTGAAGCTTTCTTT.